The 25 T cell receptor beta chains presented below share a single source sample, sequenced in a study of shared clonotypes between healthy human individuals. Libraries were prepared by immunoSEQ multiplex PCR; TCRdb keeps only in-frame clonotypes and omits some of them. The table has 200,000 to 250,000 clones, just over 65% seen once. The sequenced material came from memory CD4+ T cells sorted from blood. Subset defined: CD45RA-negative fraction. The source of these receptors is a man aged 30-40 years in good health.

This clone was detected a few times. The rearrangement uses TRBV10-3 and TRBJ2-5; no definite D call. Per the germline V gene, CDR1 is ENHRY and CDR2 is SYGVKD. The CDR3 spans 12 residues. Trimming took 6 bases from V and 2 from J, leaving 7 bases between them. For the CDR3, the DNA is TGTGCCATCAGGAACTCTCAAGAGACCCAGTACTTC. Its translation is CAIRNSQETQYF.

The rearrangement uses TRBV20-1 and TRBJ2-7; tentatively, D is TRBD1 or TRBD2 (5 bases each). Trimming stripped 0 bases from V and 11 bases from J, with 11 bases between. Germline assignment: CDR1 DFQATT and CDR2 SNEGSKA (reference sequence). CDR3 length: 11 residues. This chain's CDR3 is CSARDRGWKYF. For the CDR3, the DNA is TGCAGTGCTAGAGATCGGGGCTGGAAGTACTTC.

The chain has TRBV7-9 and TRBJ2-2, with a weak D call TRBD1 (5 bases). Germline V CDR1 and CDR2: SEHNR, FQNEAQ (reference sequence). V was shortened by 0 bases and J by 7 bases, with 12 bases between the two germline ends. The CDR3 contains 15 residues. The CDR3 spells CASSLAGRLNGELFF. In DNA form, the CDR3 reads TGTGCCAGCAGCTTAGCGGGGCGTCTTAACGGGGAGCTGTTTTTT.

A remark on this clone: Other DNA sequences within the sample encode an identical CDR3. CDR3 sequence: CASSFSGSTDTQYF. In DNA form, the CDR3 reads TGTGCCAGCAGCTTTAGCGGGAGCACAGATACGCAGTATTTT. This chain links TRBV11-2 with TRBJ2-3; 7 bases line up with TRBD2. CDR1 SGHAT and CDR2 FQNNGV come from the germline V gene. V lost 3 bases, J lost 0 bases, and 0 bases stayed unmatched. This CDR3 has 14 residues. The full variable domain, completed using reference TRBV11-2 and TRBJ2-3, is EAGVAQSPRYKIIEKRQSVAFWCNPISGHATLYWYQQILGQGPKLLIQFQNNGVVDDSQLPKDRFSAERLKGVDSTLKIQPAKLEDSAVYLCASSFSGSTDTQYFGPGTRLTVL.

The genes are TRBV28 and TRBJ1-4; D perhaps matches TRBD1 (5 bases). This CDR3 contains 14 residues. Trimming cost V 5 bases and J 8 bases, with 15 bases left between them. Germline CDR1 reads MDHEN; CDR2 reads SYDVKM. The CDR3 loop is CASSEDIGLEKLFF. The CDR3 region has the DNA TGTGCCAGCAGTGAGGACATAGGGTTGGAAAAACTGTTTTTT.

The chain combines TRBV19 with TRBJ2-3; D perhaps matches TRBD1 (5 bases). Looked up from germline, CDR1 is LNHDA and CDR2 is SQIVND (reference sequence). V lost 6 bases and J 2 bases, leaving 12 bases between the germline ends. The CDR3 loop spans 14 amino acids. The CDR3 bases are TGTGCCAGTAGAGAGACAGACAACACAGATACGCAGTATTTT. This codes for CASRETDNTDTQYF.

J is TRBJ2-7 and V is TRBV11-3; D not certain. The CDR3 sequence is 13 residues long. Germline V lookup: CDR1 SGHNT, CDR2 YENEEA. V shed 5 bases and J shed 3 bases, with 11 bases lying between them. The DNA of the CDR3 is TGTGCCAGCAGCAACCCTCCAGGCTACGAGCAGTACTTC. Its translation is CASSNPPGYEQYF.

The chain links TRBV23-1 to TRBJ2-7, with 8 bases fitting TRBD1. TRBV23-1 is noted as an ORF with a role that remains uncertain. This CDR3 comprises 16 residues. V lost 7 bases and J lost 5; bases outside the gene matches: 16. CDR3 coding DNA: TGCGCCAGCACCCCGGACAGGGAGGTTGCTCTAGACGAGCAGTACTTC. It is translated as CASTPDREVALDEQYF.

The J gene is TRBJ1-5, the V gene TRBV9; D gene unclear. The CDR3 sequence is 13 residues long. The V end lost 3 bases, the J end lost 6 bases, and 10 bases lay between the germline ends. From germline, CDR1 is SGDLS and CDR2 YYNGEE. DNA of the CDR3: TGTGCCAGCAGCGCCTCTCATACTCAGCCCCAGCATTTT. Translated, it gives CASSASHTQPQHF.

The rearrangement joins TRBV30 to TRBJ2-7, with D possibly called TRBD1 or TRBD2 (5 bases each). The germline CDR1 and CDR2 sequences are GTSNPN and SVGIG (reference sequence). The CDR3 runs 15 residues. V lost 2 bases to trimming and J lost 4 bases, with 18 bases between them. In nucleotides, the CDR3 is TGTGCCTGGAGTCCGCAGGGAGCACGGATTTACGAGCAGTACTTC. Amino acid sequence: CAWSPQGARIYEQYF.

The genes are TRBV5-4 and TRBJ2-7, with TRBD2 matching 7 bases. Unmatched junction bases numbered 11, after V lost 2 bases and J lost 6 bases. The germline V gene has CDR1 SGHNT and CDR2 YYREEE (reference sequence). The CDR3 is 15 amino acids. The CDR3: CASSFGNSGRLEQYF. CDR3 bases: TGTGCCAGCAGCTTCGGTAACTCCGGGAGGCTCGAGCAGTACTTC.

The chain recombines TRBV6-6 with TRBJ2-3; TRBD1 is a possible D gene (7 bases). CDR1 and CDR2 from the germline V gene are MNHNY and SVGAGI (reference sequence). Trimming removed 6 bases from V and 5 bases from J, with 18 bases in between. The CDR3 is made up of 15 amino acids. The CDR3 protein is CASRSPRGAGDTQYF. The CDR3 DNA follows: TGTGCCAGCAGATCCCCCAGGGGGGCAGGAGATACGCAGTATTTT.

The chain employs TRBV5-5 and TRBJ2-7, with TRBD1 matching over 9 bases. The junction had 10 bases not matched to a gene; V was cut back by 5 bases and J by 4 bases. CDR3 length equals 15 residues. Germline assignment: CDR1 SGHKS and CDR2 YYEKEE (reference sequence). The CDR3 DNA follows: TGTGCCAGCAGTTTAAACGGGGGACAGGGTTACGAGCAGTACTTC. It translates to CASSLNGGQGYEQYF.

CDR3 in DNA: TGTGCCAGCAGCCAACCGGGGCAGGGGCTATCCTACGAGCAGTACTTC. Residues: CASSQPGQGLSYEQYF. V is TRBV5-6 and J is TRBJ2-7, with a possible D match to TRBD1 (6 bases). This CDR3 has 16 residues. Germline CDR1 reads SGHDT; CDR2 reads YYEEEE. Trimming removed 4 bases at V and 1 base at J, with 18 bases between.

The rearrangement links TRBV19 to TRBJ1-2; D ambiguous. This CDR3 spans 15 amino acids. Germline CDR1 and CDR2: LNHDA and SQIVND (reference sequence). Trimming pared 3 bases from V and 5 bases from J, leaving 16 bases between. The CDR3, as DNA: TGTGCCAGTAGTATCGTAACAGCAACTCCTTATGGCTACACCTTC. It is translated as CASSIVTATPYGYTF.

The genes are TRBV6-5 and TRBJ1-4; D unresolved. There are 13 residues in the CDR3. Germline V gene data show CDR1 as MNHEY and CDR2 as SVGAGI. The V and J ends lost 6 bases and 8 bases respectively, with 13 bases between them. The CDR3 region has the DNA TGTGCCAGCAGCCGAACGAGGGAAGAAAAACTGTTTTTT. It translates to CASSRTREEKLFF.

This clone was counted a few times. CDR3 sequence (DNA): TGCGCCAGCAGCTTGGCTAGCGGGAGTCCCGATACGCAGTATTTT. It specifies CASSLASGSPDTQYF. This chain joins TRBV5-1 and TRBJ2-3, with 10 bases that match TRBD2. This CDR3 has 15 residues. CDR1 and CDR2 from the germline V gene are SGHRS and YFSETQ. Trimming at V came to 0 bases and at J to 6 bases, leaving 4 bases not matched to a gene.

The genes are TRBV6-1 and TRBJ1-5; D gene unclear. This CDR3 is 15 amino acids long. CDR1 is MNHNS and CDR2 is SASEGT in the germline V gene. With 2 bases removed from V and 6 bases from J, the gap between germline ends came to 14 bases. CDR3 residues: CASSEFLRGSQPQHF. The DNA of the CDR3 is TGTGCCAGCAGTGAATTCTTACGGGGTAGTCAGCCCCAGCATTTT.

CDR3 region: CASSYEPFSGNTIYF. The CDR3 DNA is TGTGCCAGCAGTTATGAACCCTTCTCTGGAAACACCATATATTTT. This chain links TRBV6-5 with TRBJ1-3; D gene unclear. The V gene lost 3 bases and the J gene lost 0 bases, with 9 bases spanning the gap. This CDR3 region has 15 residues. Germline CDR1 is MNHEY and CDR2 is SVGAGI.

There are a few counts of this clone. The chain links TRBV9 to TRBJ2-7; D assignment may be TRBD1 or TRBD2 (5 bases each). Trimming shortened V by 4 bases and J by 1 base, and 15 bases separated the two germline ends. CDR1 SGDLS and CDR2 YYNGEE come from the germline V gene. This CDR3 contains 15 residues. CDR3 amino acids: CASSPKRDLSYEQYF. The CDR3, as DNA: TGTGCCAGCAGCCCAAAGAGGGACCTTTCCTACGAGCAGTACTTC.

The table lists this clone with a few counts. The J gene is TRBJ1-1, the V gene TRBV11-3; maybe TRBD1 (6 bases). Trimming left V 10 bases short and J 7 bases short, with 16 bases between. The CDR3 covers 12 residues. From germline, CDR1 is SGHNT and CDR2 YENEEA. The CDR3 DNA reads TGTGCCACCGCTTTGGGGGGCTTTGAAGCTTTCTTT. Its protein is CATALGGFEAFF.

The J gene is TRBJ1-3, the V gene TRBV18; D is possibly TRBD1 (5 bases). There are 14 residues in the CDR3. Germline CDR1 KGHSH, CDR2 LQKENI. Trimming left V 3 bases short and J 2 bases short, with 8 bases between. This CDR3 is CASSPGDPGNTIYF. The CDR3, as DNA: TGTGCCAGCTCACCGGGGGACCCTGGAAACACCATATATTTT.

The chain uses TRBV5-1 and TRBJ2-5; D might be TRBD1 (6 bases). The CDR3 totals 14 residues. Germline CDR1 and CDR2: SGHRS and YFSETQ. The germline V and J ends were trimmed by 4 bases and 1 base, with 11 bases remaining between them. The CDR3: CASSEEQGQETQYF. The CDR3 coding sequence is TGCGCCAGCAGCGAGGAACAGGGCCAAGAGACCCAGTACTTC.

This clone turned up a few times. This sequence joins TRBV7-9 and TRBJ1-1; D unresolved. The CDR3 runs to 12 residues. V dropped 1 base and J dropped 8 bases, with 8 bases sitting between them. Germline assignment: CDR1 SEHNR and CDR2 FQNEAQ (reference sequence). CDR3 nucleotides: TGTGCCAGCAGCTTAGAGGCAGGCGAAGCTTTCTTT. Translation: CASSLEAGEAFF.

The chain links TRBV7-8 to TRBJ2-2; 8 nucleotides line up with TRBD2. V lost 4 bases to trimming and J lost 4 bases; unmatched junction nucleotides: 5. The CDR3 has 15 amino acids. In germline, CDR1 is SGHVS, CDR2 FQNEAQ. The CDR3 protein is CASSSGTRGTGELFF. The CDR3 nucleotides read TGTGCCAGCAGCTCCGGGACTAGGGGCACCGGGGAGCTGTTTTTT.